These 5 T cell receptor beta chains came from one sample sequenced in a study of blood T cell repertoires in COVID-19. The data were produced by immunoSEQ multiplex PCR, yet TCRdb's version contains in-frame clones alone and is incomplete. There are 240,000 or so clones in the sample; about 80% occur only once, and about 2% lies in the top ten. The specimen sequenced was peripheral blood. The receptors were sampled from a woman older than 75 with acute or convalescent COVID-19.

This rearrangement joins TRBV11-2 to TRBJ2-5; 7 bases line up with TRBD2. The CDR3 length is 15 residues. Germline assignment: CDR1 SGHAT and CDR2 FQNNGV. Trimming at V came to 5 bases and at J to 4 bases, leaving 10 bases not matched to a gene. CDR3 DNA sequence: TGTGCCAGCAGCACCAAAGCGGGATGGGTAGAGACCCAGTACTTC. This translates into CASSTKAGWVETQYF.

This chain uses TRBV14 with TRBJ2-4, with D tentatively TRBD1 (6 bases). Germline CDR1 SGHDN, CDR2 FVKESK. CDR3 length equals 18 residues. The V end lost 6 bases, the J end lost 0 bases, and 21 bases lay between the germline ends. The DNA of the CDR3 is TGTGCCAGCAGTCTCTACCCAGGGACAACCCTAGCCAAAAACATTCAGTACTTC. It translates to CASSLYPGTTLAKNIQYF.

This chain connects TRBV19 to TRBJ1-1, with D possibly matching TRBD1 (5 bases). This CDR3 is 13 amino acids long. Germline values: CDR1 LNHDA, CDR2 SQIVND (reference sequence). The V and J ends lost 3 bases and 5 bases respectively, with 10 bases between them. The CDR3, as DNA: TGTGCCAGTAGTATGGGGCAGGGTACTGAAGCTTTCTTT. Amino acid sequence: CASSMGQGTEAFF.

This chain links TRBV18 with TRBJ1-3, with 7 bases matching TRBD1. Germline V lookup: CDR1 KGHSH, CDR2 LQKENI. CDR3 length: 15 residues. V shed 1 base and J 4 bases; nucleotides not matched to a gene: 4. The CDR3 spells CASSPRTGAGNTIYF. For the CDR3, the DNA is TGTGCCAGCTCACCACGAACAGGGGCAGGAAACACCATATATTTT.

The chain employs TRBV18 and TRBJ2-1, with D uncertain. V lost 4 bases to trimming and J lost 3 bases, with 13 bases between them. Germline CDR1 reads KGHSH; CDR2 reads LQKENI. The CDR3 loop spans 15 amino acids. The CDR3 nucleotides are TGTGCCAGCTCACAGTTCGACACAAGCTACAATGAGCAGTTCTTC. Amino acid sequence: CASSQFDTSYNEQFF.